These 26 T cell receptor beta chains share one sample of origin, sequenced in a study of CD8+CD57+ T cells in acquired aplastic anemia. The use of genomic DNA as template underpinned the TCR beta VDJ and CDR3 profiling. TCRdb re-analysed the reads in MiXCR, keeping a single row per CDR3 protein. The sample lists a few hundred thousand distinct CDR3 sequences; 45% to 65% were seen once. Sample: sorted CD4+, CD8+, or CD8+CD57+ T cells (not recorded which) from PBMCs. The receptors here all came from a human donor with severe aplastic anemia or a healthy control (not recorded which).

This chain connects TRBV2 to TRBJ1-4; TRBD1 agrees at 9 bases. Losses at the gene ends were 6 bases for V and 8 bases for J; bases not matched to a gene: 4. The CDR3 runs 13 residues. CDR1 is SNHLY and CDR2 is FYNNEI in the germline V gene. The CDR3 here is CASRQGAGEKLFF. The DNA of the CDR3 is TGTGCCAGCAGACAGGGGGCGGGAGAAAAACTGTTTTTT.

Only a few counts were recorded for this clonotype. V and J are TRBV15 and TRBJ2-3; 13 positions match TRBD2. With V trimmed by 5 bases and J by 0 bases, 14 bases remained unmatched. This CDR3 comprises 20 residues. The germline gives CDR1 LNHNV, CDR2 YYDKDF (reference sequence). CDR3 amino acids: CATSGGLAGTIGSSTDTQYF. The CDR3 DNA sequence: TGTGCCACCAGCGGGGGACTAGCGGGGACGATCGGATCTAGCACAGATACGCAGTATTTT.

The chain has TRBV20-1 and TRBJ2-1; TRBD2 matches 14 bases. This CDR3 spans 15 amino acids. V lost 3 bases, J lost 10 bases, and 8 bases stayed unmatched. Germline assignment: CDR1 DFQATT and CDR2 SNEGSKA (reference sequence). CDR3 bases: TGCAGTGCTAGGCCGGGACTAGCGGGAGTCGGGGAGCAGTTCTTC. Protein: CSARPGLAGVGEQFF.

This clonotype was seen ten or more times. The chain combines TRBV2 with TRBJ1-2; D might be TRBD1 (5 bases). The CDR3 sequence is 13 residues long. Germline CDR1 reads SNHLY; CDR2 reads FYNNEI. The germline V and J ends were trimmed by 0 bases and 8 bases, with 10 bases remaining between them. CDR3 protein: CASSEALGGGYTF. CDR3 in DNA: TGTGCCAGCAGTGAAGCGCTTGGGGGAGGCTACACCTTC.

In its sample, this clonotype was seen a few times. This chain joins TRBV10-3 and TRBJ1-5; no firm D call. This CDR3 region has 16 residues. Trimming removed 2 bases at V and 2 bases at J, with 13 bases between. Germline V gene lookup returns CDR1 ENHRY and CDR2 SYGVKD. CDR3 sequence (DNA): TGTGCCATCAGTGAGGAGGTGGGCCCTGGCAATCAGCCCCAGCATTTT. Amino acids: CAISEEVGPGNQPQHF.

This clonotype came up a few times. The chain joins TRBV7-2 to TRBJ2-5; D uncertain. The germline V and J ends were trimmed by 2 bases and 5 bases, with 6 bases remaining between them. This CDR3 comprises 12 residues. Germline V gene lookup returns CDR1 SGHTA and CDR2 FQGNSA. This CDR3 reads CASSLHTETQYF. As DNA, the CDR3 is TGTGCCAGCAGCTTACATACGGAGACCCAGTACTTC.

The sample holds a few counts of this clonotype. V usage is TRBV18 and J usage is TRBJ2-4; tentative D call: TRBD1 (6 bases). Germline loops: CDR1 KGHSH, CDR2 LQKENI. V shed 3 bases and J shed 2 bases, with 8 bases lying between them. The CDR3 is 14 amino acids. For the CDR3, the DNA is TGTGCCAGCTCACCCGGGACACCCAAAAACATTCAGTACTTC. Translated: CASSPGTPKNIQYF.

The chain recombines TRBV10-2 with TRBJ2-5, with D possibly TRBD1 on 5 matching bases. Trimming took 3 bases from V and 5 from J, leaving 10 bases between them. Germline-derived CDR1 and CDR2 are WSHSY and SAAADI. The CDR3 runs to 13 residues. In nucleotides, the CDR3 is TGCGCCAGCAGTGATCCAGGGCGGGAGACCCAGTACTTC. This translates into CASSDPGRETQYF.

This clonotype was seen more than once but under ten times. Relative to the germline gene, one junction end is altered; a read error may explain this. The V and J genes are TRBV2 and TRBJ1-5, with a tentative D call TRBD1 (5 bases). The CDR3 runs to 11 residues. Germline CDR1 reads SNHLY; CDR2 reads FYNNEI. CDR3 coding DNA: TGTGCCAGCAGTGAGTGGAGACAGTGGGTATTT. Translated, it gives CASSEWRQWVF.

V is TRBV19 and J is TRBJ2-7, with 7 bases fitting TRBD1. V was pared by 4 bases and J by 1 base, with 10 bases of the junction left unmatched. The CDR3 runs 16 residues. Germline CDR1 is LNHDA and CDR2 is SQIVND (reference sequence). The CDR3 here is CASSTRTGAESYEQYF. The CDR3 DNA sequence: TGTGCCAGTAGTACGCGGACAGGTGCCGAATCCTACGAGCAGTACTTC. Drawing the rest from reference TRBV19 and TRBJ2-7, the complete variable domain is DGGITQSPKYLFRKEGQNVTLSCEQNLNHDAMYWYRQDPGQGLRLIYYSQIVNDFQKGDIAEGYSVSREKKESFPLTVTSAQKNPTAFYLCASSTRTGAESYEQYFGPGTRLTVT.

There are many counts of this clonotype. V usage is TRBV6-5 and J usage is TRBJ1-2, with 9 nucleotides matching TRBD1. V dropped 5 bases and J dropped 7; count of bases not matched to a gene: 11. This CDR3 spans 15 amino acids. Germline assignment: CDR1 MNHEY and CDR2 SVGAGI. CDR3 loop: CASSHRDRELSGYTF. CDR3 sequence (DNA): TGTGCCAGCAGTCATAGGGACAGGGAACTATCTGGCTACACCTTC.

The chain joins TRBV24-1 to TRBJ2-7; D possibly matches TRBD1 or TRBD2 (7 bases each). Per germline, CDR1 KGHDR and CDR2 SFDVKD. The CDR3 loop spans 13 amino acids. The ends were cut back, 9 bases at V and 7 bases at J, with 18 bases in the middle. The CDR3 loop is CATGVNQGGEQYF. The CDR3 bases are TGTGCCACCGGGGTAAACCAGGGGGGGGAGCAGTACTTC.

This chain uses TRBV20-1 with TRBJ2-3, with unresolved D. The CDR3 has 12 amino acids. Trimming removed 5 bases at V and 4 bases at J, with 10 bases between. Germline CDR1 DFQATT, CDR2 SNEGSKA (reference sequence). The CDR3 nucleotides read TGCAGTGCTGGCCGAGACGCAGATACGCAGTATTTT. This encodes CSAGRDADTQYF.

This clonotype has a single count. The CDR3 loop reads CASRSSGGGTETQYF. CDR3 DNA: TGTGCCAGCAGATCTAGCGGGGGGGGTACAGAGACCCAGTACTTC. The rearrangement uses TRBV12-3 or TRBV12-4 and TRBJ2-5; 12 positions agree with TRBD2. CDR3 size: 15 residues. V was pared by 6 bases and J by 4 bases, with 6 bases of the junction left unmatched.

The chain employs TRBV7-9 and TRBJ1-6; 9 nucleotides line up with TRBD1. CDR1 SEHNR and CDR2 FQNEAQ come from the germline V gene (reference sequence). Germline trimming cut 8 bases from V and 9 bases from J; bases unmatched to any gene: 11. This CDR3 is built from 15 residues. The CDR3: CASGVRTGDSSPLHF. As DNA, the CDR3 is TGTGCCAGCGGTGTGAGGACAGGGGATTCTTCACCCCTCCACTTT.

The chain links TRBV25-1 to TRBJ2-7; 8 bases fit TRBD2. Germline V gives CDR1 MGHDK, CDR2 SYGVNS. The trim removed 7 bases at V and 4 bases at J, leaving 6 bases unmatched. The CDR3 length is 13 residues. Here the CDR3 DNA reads TGTGCCAGCAACAGCGGGAGTACTTACGAGCAGTACTTC. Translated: CASNSGSTYEQYF.

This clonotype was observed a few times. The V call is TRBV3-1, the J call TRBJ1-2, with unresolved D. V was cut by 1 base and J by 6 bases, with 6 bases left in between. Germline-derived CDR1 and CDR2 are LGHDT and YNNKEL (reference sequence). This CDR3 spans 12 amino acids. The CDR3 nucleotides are TGTGCCAGCAGCCAAGCCACAAATGGCTACACCTTC. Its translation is CASSQATNGYTF.

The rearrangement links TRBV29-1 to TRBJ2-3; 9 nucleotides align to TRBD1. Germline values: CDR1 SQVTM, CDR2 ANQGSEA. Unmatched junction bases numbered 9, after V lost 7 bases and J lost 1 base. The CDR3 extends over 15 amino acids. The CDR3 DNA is TGCAGCGCTCCGACCCGGGACAGGGGCACAGATACGCAGTATTTT. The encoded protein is CSAPTRDRGTDTQYF.

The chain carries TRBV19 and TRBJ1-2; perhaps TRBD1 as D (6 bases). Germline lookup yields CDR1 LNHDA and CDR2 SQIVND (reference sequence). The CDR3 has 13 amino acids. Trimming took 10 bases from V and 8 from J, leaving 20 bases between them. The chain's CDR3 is CATRGRGRNGYTF. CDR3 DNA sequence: TGTGCCACCAGGGGCAGGGGACGCAACGGCTACACCTTC.

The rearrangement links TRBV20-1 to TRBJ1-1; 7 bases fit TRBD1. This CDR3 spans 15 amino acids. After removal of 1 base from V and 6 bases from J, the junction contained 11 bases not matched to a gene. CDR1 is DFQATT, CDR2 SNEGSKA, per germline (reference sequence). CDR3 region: CSARGKTGREAEAFF. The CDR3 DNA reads TGCAGTGCTAGAGGGAAGACAGGGAGGGAGGCTGAAGCTTTCTTT.

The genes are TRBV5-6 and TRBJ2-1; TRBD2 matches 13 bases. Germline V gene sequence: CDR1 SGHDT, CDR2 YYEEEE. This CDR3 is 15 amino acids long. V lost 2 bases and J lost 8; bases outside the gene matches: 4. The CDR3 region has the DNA TGTGCCAGCAGCTTCGGACTAGCGGGAGTACATGAGCAGTTCTTC. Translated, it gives CASSFGLAGVHEQFF.

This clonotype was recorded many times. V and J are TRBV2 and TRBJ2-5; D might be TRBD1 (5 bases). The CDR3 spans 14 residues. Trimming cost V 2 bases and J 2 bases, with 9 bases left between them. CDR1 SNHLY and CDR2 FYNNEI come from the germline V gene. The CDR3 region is CASSERQTQETQYF. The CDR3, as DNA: TGTGCCAGCAGTGAAAGACAGACTCAAGAGACCCAGTACTTC.

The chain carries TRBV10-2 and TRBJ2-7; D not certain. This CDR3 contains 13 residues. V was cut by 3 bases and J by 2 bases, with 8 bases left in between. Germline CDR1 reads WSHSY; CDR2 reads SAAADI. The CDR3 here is CASSDVKTYEQYF. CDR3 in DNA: TGCGCCAGCAGTGACGTCAAAACCTACGAGCAGTACTTC.

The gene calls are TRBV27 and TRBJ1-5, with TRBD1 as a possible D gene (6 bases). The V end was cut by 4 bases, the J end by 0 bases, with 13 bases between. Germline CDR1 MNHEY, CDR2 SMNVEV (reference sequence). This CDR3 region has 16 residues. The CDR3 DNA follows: TGTGCCAGCAGTTCCTACCGACAGGATAGCAATCAGCCCCAGCATTTT. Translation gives CASSSYRQDSNQPQHF.

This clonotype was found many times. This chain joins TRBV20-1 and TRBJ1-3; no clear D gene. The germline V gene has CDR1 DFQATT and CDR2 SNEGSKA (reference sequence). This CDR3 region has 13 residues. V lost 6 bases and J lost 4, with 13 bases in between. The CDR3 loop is CSARPGVGNTIYF. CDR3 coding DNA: TGCAGTGCCCGGCCCGGGGTCGGAAACACCATATATTTT.

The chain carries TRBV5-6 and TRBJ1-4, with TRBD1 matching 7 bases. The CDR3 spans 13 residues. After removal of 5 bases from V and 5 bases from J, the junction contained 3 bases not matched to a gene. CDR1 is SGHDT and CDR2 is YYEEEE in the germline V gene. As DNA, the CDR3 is TGTGCCAGCAGGGGACAGCACAATGAAAAACTGTTTTTT. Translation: CASRGQHNEKLFF.